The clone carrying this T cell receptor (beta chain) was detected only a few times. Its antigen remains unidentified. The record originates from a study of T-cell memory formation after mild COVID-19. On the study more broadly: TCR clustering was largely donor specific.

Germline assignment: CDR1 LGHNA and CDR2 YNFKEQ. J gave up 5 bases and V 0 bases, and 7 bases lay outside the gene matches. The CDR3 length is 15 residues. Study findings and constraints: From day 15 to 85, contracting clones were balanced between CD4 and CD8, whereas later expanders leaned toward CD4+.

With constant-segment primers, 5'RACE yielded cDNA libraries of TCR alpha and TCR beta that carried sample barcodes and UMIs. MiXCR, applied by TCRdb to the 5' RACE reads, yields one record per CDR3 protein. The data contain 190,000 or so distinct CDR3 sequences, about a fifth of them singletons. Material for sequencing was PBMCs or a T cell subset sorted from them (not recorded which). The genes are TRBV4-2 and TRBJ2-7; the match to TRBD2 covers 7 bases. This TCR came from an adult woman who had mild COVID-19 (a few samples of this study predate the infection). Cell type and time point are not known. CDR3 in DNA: TGTGCCAGCAGCCAAGATGGGAGGGCCTCTGACGAGCAGTACTTC. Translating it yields CASSQDGRASDEQYF.